This T cell receptor beta chain stems from a study of tumor-infiltrating lymphocytes in primary liver carcinoma. Germline DNA was extracted too, while blood RNA derived from unsorted whole blood. Production of TCR beta cDNA used approximately 480 ng total RNA together with a constant-region primer. Construction of TCR beta libraries relied on three successive nested multiplex PCR rounds employing slightly modified ARM-PCR. It was with TRBV1-TRBV30 forward primers and a C-beta reverse primer that the first two PCR rounds were run, at roughly 11 cycles each. TCRdb reprocessed the multiplex PCR reads via MiXCR and lists one record per CDR3 protein. The sample lists 300,000 to 350,000 distinct CDR3 sequences, about 61% seen once, with about 6% in the top ten. The CDR3 spans 14 residues. This clonotype has only one observation. This could be a read error, since a much larger clone is one nucleotide away.

The clonotype was recovered from a man aged 40-55 years with primary liver carcinoma and hepatitis B virus infection. Input material: peripheral blood. The chain uses TRBV12-3 or TRBV12-4 and TRBJ2-7; TRBD2 agrees at 10 bases. The CDR3, as DNA: TGTGCCAGCAATCTAGCGGGGGACTCCAACGAGCAGTACTTC. It yields the protein CASNLAGDSNEQYF.